Listed below are T cell receptor beta chains from one sample, sequenced in a study of blood T cell repertoires in COVID-19. Produced via immunoSEQ multiplex PCR; TCRdb's table is partial and in-frame only. The top ten hold 3.5% to 4.5% of the sample, which has around 160,000 clones, about nine tenths seen once. The sequenced sample consisted of PBMCs or T cells enriched from blood (not recorded which). These receptors were taken from a middle-aged woman who had been exposed to COVID-19. CDR3s include the opening cysteine and the closing phenylalanine or tryptophan. Fields, in order: V gene, D gene, J gene, clone size, CDR3 protein, CDR3 DNA. The D gene is left open where the match is weak. Size values are once, few and many counts, or a class for expanded clones, and some rows have none.

v_call: TRBV7-2; d_call: -; j_call: TRBJ2-7; clone_size: -; cdr3_aa: CASSLFQTGYEQYF; cdr3_nt: TGTGCCAGCAGCTTATTCCAGACAGGCTACGAGCAGTACTTC
v_call: TRBV13; d_call: -; j_call: TRBJ1-3; clone_size: -; cdr3_aa: CASSSRGNTIYF; cdr3_nt: TGTGCCAGCAGCTCCAGGGGAAACACCATATATTTT
v_call: TRBV3-1/TRBV3-2; d_call: TRBD1; j_call: TRBJ1-4; clone_size: -; cdr3_aa: CASSQGQGGYEKLFF; cdr3_nt: TGTGCCAGCAGCCAGGGACAGGGAGGATATGAAAAACTGTTTTTT
v_call: TRBV24-1; d_call: TRBD1; j_call: TRBJ1-6; clone_size: -; cdr3_aa: CATSDYRGFYNSPLHF; cdr3_nt: TGTGCCACCAGTGATTACAGGGGGTTTTATAATTCACCCCTCCACTTT
v_call: TRBV9; d_call: -; j_call: TRBJ1-5; clone_size: -; cdr3_aa: CASSVGGTQPQHF; cdr3_nt: TGTGCCAGCAGCGTAGGAGGAACTCAGCCCCAGCATTTT
v_call: TRBV27; d_call: TRBD1; j_call: TRBJ1-2; clone_size: -; cdr3_aa: CASSLSGRQGDGYTF; cdr3_nt: TGTGCCAGCAGTTTATCGGGTCGACAGGGTGATGGCTACACCTTC
v_call: TRBV19; d_call: -; j_call: TRBJ1-5; clone_size: -; cdr3_aa: CASSIPTDSNQPQHF; cdr3_nt: TGTGCCAGTAGTATACCGACAGATAGCAATCAGCCCCAGCATTTT
v_call: TRBV7-2; d_call: -; j_call: TRBJ2-7; clone_size: -; cdr3_aa: CASSPLDEQYF; cdr3_nt: TGTGCCAGCAGCCCCCTCGACGAGCAGTACTTC
v_call: TRBV7-8; d_call: TRBD2; j_call: TRBJ2-7; clone_size: -; cdr3_aa: CASSTAGAYEQYF; cdr3_nt: TGTGCCAGCAGCACAGCGGGGGCCTACGAGCAGTACTTC
v_call: TRBV10-2; d_call: TRBD1; j_call: TRBJ1-6; clone_size: -; cdr3_aa: CASSDRGQDNSPLHF; cdr3_nt: TGCGCCAGCAGTGATCGGGGACAGGATAATTCACCCCTCCACTTT
v_call: TRBV2; d_call: -; j_call: TRBJ2-1; clone_size: -; cdr3_aa: CASRGRPNLFIYNEQFF; cdr3_nt: TGTGCCAGCAGGGGCAGACCGAACCTATTCATTTACAATGAGCAGTTCTTC
v_call: TRBV5-1; d_call: -; j_call: TRBJ1-1; clone_size: -; cdr3_aa: CASISGTEAFF; cdr3_nt: TGCGCCAGCATTAGTGGCACTGAAGCTTTCTTT
v_call: TRBV29-1; d_call: TRBD1; j_call: TRBJ2-7; clone_size: -; cdr3_aa: CSVETILRTGTSRSYEQYF; cdr3_nt: TGCAGCGTTGAGACGATTCTAAGGACAGGGACCAGTCGATCCTACGAGCAGTACTTC
v_call: TRBV18; d_call: -; j_call: TRBJ1-1; clone_size: -; cdr3_aa: CASSPTPQSLNTEAFF; cdr3_nt: TGTGCCAGCTCACCCACACCACAGAGCTTGAACACTGAAGCTTTCTTT
v_call: TRBV5-1; d_call: -; j_call: TRBJ2-2; clone_size: -; cdr3_aa: CASSPGNSPSTGELFF; cdr3_nt: TGCGCCAGCAGCCCGGGGAATTCCCCTTCCACCGGGGAGCTGTTTTTT
v_call: TRBV27; d_call: -; j_call: TRBJ1-6; clone_size: -; cdr3_aa: CASSPTGYGNSPLHF; cdr3_nt: TGTGCCAGCAGTCCTACAGGGTATGGTAATTCACCCCTCCACTTT
v_call: TRBV29-1; d_call: TRBD1; j_call: TRBJ2-7; clone_size: once; cdr3_aa: CSGSTGTGGAYEQYF; cdr3_nt: TGCAGCGGATCAACCGGGACAGGGGGCGCTTACGAGCAGTACTTC
v_call: TRBV5-1; d_call: -; j_call: TRBJ2-3; clone_size: -; cdr3_aa: CASSLWGLTDTQYF; cdr3_nt: TGCGCCAGCAGCTTGTGGGGGCTCACAGATACGCAGTATTTT
v_call: TRBV5-1; d_call: -; j_call: TRBJ2-2; clone_size: -; cdr3_aa: CASSSQGDGELFF; cdr3_nt: TGCGCCAGCAGCTCCCAGGGTGATGGGGAGCTGTTTTTT
v_call: TRBV4-1; d_call: -; j_call: TRBJ1-3; clone_size: -; cdr3_aa: CASSQAGSGNTIYF; cdr3_nt: TGCGCCAGCAGCCAAGCAGGGTCTGGAAACACCATATATTTT
v_call: TRBV11-2; d_call: TRBD2; j_call: TRBJ2-1; clone_size: -; cdr3_aa: CASSLDISTAGVNEQFF; cdr3_nt: TGTGCCAGCAGCTTAGACATCTCCACAGCGGGAGTGAATGAGCAGTTCTTC
v_call: TRBV7-9; d_call: -; j_call: TRBJ1-1; clone_size: once; cdr3_aa: CASTAGGGRTEAFF; cdr3_nt: TGTGCCAGCACGGCCGGGGGTGGGCGCACTGAAGCTTTCTTT
v_call: TRBV7-3; d_call: TRBD1; j_call: TRBJ2-2; clone_size: -; cdr3_aa: CASSPGQGQIGELFF; cdr3_nt: TGTGCCAGCAGCCCAGGACAGGGTCAAATCGGGGAGCTGTTTTTT